The 5 T cell receptor beta chains given below trace back to one sample, sequenced in a study of cytomegalovirus exposure and HLA in healthy donors. Vbeta (60) and Jbeta (13) primers were used in the PCR. Libraries were prepared by immunoSEQ multiplex PCR; TCRdb keeps only in-frame clonotypes and omits some of them. The sample lists some 190,000 clones; roughly 10% were seen once. The sample was PBMCs. All receptors derive from a young woman in good health and CMV-seropositive.

This clone was counted only a few times. The chain joins TRBV30 to TRBJ2-1, with a possible D match to TRBD2 (6 bases). Germline CDR1 and CDR2: GTSNPN and SVGIG (reference sequence). V was cut by 6 bases and J by 3 bases, with 18 bases left in between. This CDR3 comprises 15 residues. The CDR3 loop reads CACLRGLYGYNEQFF. In DNA, the CDR3 is TGTGCCTGCCTGAGGGGACTCTATGGCTACAATGAGCAGTTCTTC.

The rearrangement joins TRBV12-1 to TRBJ2-7; the D segment call TRBD2 is taken from the table without a DNA check. TRBV12-1 is designated a pseudogene. This CDR3 is 14 amino acids long. This CDR3 reads CASSGSSGAYEQYF. CDR3 nucleotide sequence: TGTGCCAGCAGCGGGTCTAGCGGCGCCTACGAGCAGTACTTC.

This clone turned up a few times. The chain links TRBV2 to TRBJ2-2; 10 bases line up with TRBD2. Germline CDR1 SNHLY, CDR2 FYNNEI. The V and J ends lost 6 bases and 6 bases, in that order; junction bases with no gene match: 16. This CDR3 has 18 residues. CDR3 bases: TGTGCCAGCAGCTCGATAGGGACTAGCGCAGCCGGCGCCGGGGAGCTGTTTTTT. Translated: CASSSIGTSAAGAGELFF.

The chain employs TRBV7-8 and TRBJ1-4, with TRBD1 matching 8 bases. CDR1 and CDR2 from the germline V gene are SGHVS and FQNEAQ. The V gene end was trimmed by 1 base and the J gene end by 10 bases; junction bases not matched to a gene: 8. This CDR3 contains 15 residues. For the CDR3, the DNA is TGTGCCAGCAGCTTAGAGAGGGGGACAGGCGGAAAACTGTTTTTT. Protein sequence: CASSLERGTGGKLFF.

The chain uses TRBV19 and TRBJ2-1; D gene ambiguous. This CDR3 is 13 amino acids long. Germline-derived CDR1 and CDR2 are LNHDA and SQIVND (reference sequence). V was trimmed by 3 bases and J by 4 bases, leaving 7 bases between them. Written as DNA, the CDR3 is TGTGCCAGTAGTATTGCGAATTACAATGAGCAGTTCTTC. Its translation: CASSIANYNEQFF. Variable domain in full (rest from reference TRBV19 and TRBJ2-1): DGGITQSPKYLFRKEGQNVTLSCEQNLNHDAMYWYRQDPGQGLRLIYYSQIVNDFQKGDIAEGYSVSREKKESFPLTVTSAQKNPTAFYLCASSIANYNEQFFGPGTRLTVL.